These 9 T cell receptor beta chains came from one sample sequenced in a study of shared clonotypes between healthy human individuals. Profiled with immunoSEQ multiplex PCR; TCRdb holds only in-frame clones, not every one. The sample includes some 690,000 clones, roughly 88% seen only once; the top ten take less than 40%. The source material was memory CD8+ T cells from PBMCs. Regarding subset: CD45RO+ cells pooled with CCR7-negative TemRA cells. These receptors all stem from a man between 18 and 29 years old in good health. Some clones in this sample may be carry-over from other donors' samples.

A remark on this clone: Within the sample, other DNA sequences also encode this same CDR3. The gene calls are TRBV9 and TRBJ2-1, with D unresolved. Germline lookup yields CDR1 SGDLS and CDR2 YYNGEE. The CDR3 consists of 12 residues. V was clipped by 0 bases and J by 9 bases, with 7 bases between them. For the CDR3, the DNA is TGTGCCAGCAGCGTAGTATCCGGTGAGCAGTTCTTC. It specifies CASSVVSGEQFF.

This clone was recorded a few times. This chain joins TRBV7-9 and TRBJ1-3; D is ambiguous. The germline gives CDR1 SEHNR, CDR2 FQNEAQ (reference sequence). This CDR3 region has 15 residues. V lost 4 bases and J lost 2, with 12 bases in between. CDR3 nucleotides: TGTGCCAGCAGCTCAGAGCGGGAGGCTGGAAACACCATATATTTT. Translating it yields CASSSEREAGNTIYF.

This clone was seen a few times. The chain carries TRBV7-9 and TRBJ1-1; 8 bases map to TRBD1. This CDR3 is 15 amino acids long. V shed 4 bases and J 0 bases; nucleotides not matched to a gene: 4. Per the germline V gene, CDR1 is SEHNR and CDR2 is FQNEAQ (reference sequence). The chain's CDR3 is CASSSWTGLNTEAFF. CDR3 nucleotide sequence: TGTGCCAGCAGCTCATGGACAGGGTTGAACACTGAAGCTTTCTTT.

The chain couples TRBV19 to TRBJ2-7; 10 bases map to TRBD2. The CDR3 consists of 12 residues. V was clipped by 6 bases and J by 10 bases; unmatched bases: 6. In germline, CDR1 is LNHDA, CDR2 SQIVND (reference sequence). The DNA for the CDR3 is TGTGCCAGTAGCGCGACTAGCGGGTATCAGTACTTC. Translating gives CASSATSGYQYF.

Comment on this clone: Possible read error: a much larger clone is one base away. V gene TRBV28 combines with J gene TRBJ1-1; 7 bases fit TRBD1. Germline CDR1 reads MDHEN; CDR2 reads SYDVKM. This CDR3 comprises 18 residues. The trim removed 2 bases at V and 4 bases at J, leaving 16 bases unmatched. CDR3 in amino acids: CASSLPSDREERSTEAFF. CDR3 bases: TGTGCCAGCAGTTTACCGTCCGACAGGGAGGAGAGGAGCACTGAAGCTTTCTTT.

The chain links TRBV15 to TRBJ2-3; D is unclear. The V end lost 5 bases, the J end lost 2 bases, and 17 bases lay between the germline ends. CDR1 and CDR2 from the germline V gene are LNHNV and YYDKDF (reference sequence). The length of the CDR3 is 16 residues. The CDR3 region is CATSSFGGDATDTQYF. In DNA form, the CDR3 reads TGTGCCACCAGCTCTTTCGGCGGAGACGCCACAGATACGCAGTATTTT.

V gene TRBV4-3 combines with J gene TRBJ1-4; the match to TRBD1 covers 8 bases. Looked up from germline, CDR1 is LGHNA and CDR2 is YSLEER. The CDR3 consists of 15 residues. V dropped 4 bases and J dropped 8; count of bases not matched to a gene: 9. CDR3 DNA sequence: TGCGCCAGCAGCCGACTTTGGGACAGGAGAGAAAAACTGTTTTTT. The encoded protein is CASSRLWDRREKLFF.

The chain recombines TRBV27 with TRBJ1-2; D is uncertain. The CDR3 spans 13 residues. The V and J ends lost 5 bases and 8 bases respectively, with 15 bases between them. CDR1 and CDR2 from the germline V gene are MNHEY and SMNVEV (reference sequence). The CDR3 spells CASSPLLPGGYTF. The CDR3 DNA sequence: TGTGCCAGCAGTCCACTACTCCCTGGAGGCTACACCTTC.

This chain links TRBV5-4 with TRBJ2-1; no reliable D call. The CDR3 spans 11 residues. Trimming took off 3 bases at V and 7 bases at J, with 5 bases between the two ends. In germline, CDR1 is SGHNT, CDR2 YYREEE (reference sequence). The CDR3 bases are TGTGCCAGCAGCTCTACAAATGAGCAGTTCTTC. It codes for CASSSTNEQFF. Variable domain in full (rest from reference TRBV5-4 and TRBJ2-1): ETGVTQSPTHLIKTRGQQVTLRCSSQSGHNTVSWYQQALGQGPQFIFQYYREEENGRGNFPPRFSGLQFPNYSSELNVNALELDDSALYLCASSSTNEQFFGPGTRLTVL.